This is a list of T cell receptor beta chains from one sample in a study of T-cell reconstitution after alpha-beta-depleted transplantation in children. TCRdb reprocessed the PCR reads with MiXCR, giving one entry per CDR3 protein. The data contain about 300,000 distinct CDR3 sequences, about 9.4% of them singletons. The sample here was PBMCs, taken before TCRalphabeta/CD19-depleted stem cell transplant. These receptor sequences come from a boy under two years old with acute myeloid leukemia, due to receive a stem cell transplant. Both conserved end residues are part of each CDR3. The D gene is left open where the match is weak. Clone size, where shown, is once, few, many, or a class for clones that have expanded.

D gene: .; clone size: many; J gene: TRBJ2-7; V gene: TRBV5-1; CDR3 DNA: TGCGCCAGCAGCCCCAGTCCCTACGAGCAGTACTTC; CDR3 protein: CASSPSPYEQYF
D gene: .; clone size: many; J gene: TRBJ2-1; V gene: TRBV3-1; CDR3 DNA: TGTGCCAGCAAGGTGGCCAGCGGGTGGGGAAATGAGCAGTTCTTC; CDR3 protein: CASKVASGWGNEQFF
D gene: .; clone size: few; J gene: TRBJ2-6; V gene: TRBV12-3/TRBV12-4; CDR3 DNA: TGTGCCAGCAGGACCCAGCCCTCTGGGGCCAACGTCCTGACTTTC; CDR3 protein: CASRTQPSGANVLTF
D gene: .; clone size: many; J gene: TRBJ1-5; V gene: TRBV5-6; CDR3 DNA: TGTGCCAGCAGCCCACGGACTGGGGGAGTGAATCAGCCCCAGCATTTT; CDR3 protein: CASSPRTGGVNQPQHF
D gene: .; clone size: many; J gene: TRBJ2-2; V gene: TRBV5-5; CDR3 DNA: TGTGCCAGCAGCTGGAACACTAACACCGGGGAGCTGTTTTTT; CDR3 protein: CASSWNTNTGELFF
D gene: .; clone size: many; J gene: TRBJ1-2; V gene: TRBV19; CDR3 DNA: TGTGCCAGTAGTATAGTGGACAACTATGGCTACACCTTC; CDR3 protein: CASSIVDNYGYTF
D gene: .; clone size: .; J gene: TRBJ2-3; V gene: TRBV20-1; CDR3 DNA: TGCAGCCAAGGGGGAGGGGGCAGTGGAGATACGCAGTATTTT; CDR3 protein: CSQGGGGSGDTQYF
D gene: TRBD2; clone size: many; J gene: TRBJ2-7; V gene: TRBV27; CDR3 DNA: TGTGCCAGCAGTGGGGGCGTGCCTAGCGGGTGGAGCTCCTACGAGCAGTACTTC; CDR3 protein: CASSGGVPSGWSSYEQYF
D gene: .; clone size: many; J gene: TRBJ2-3; V gene: TRBV5-1; CDR3 DNA: TGCGCCAGCAGCTTGATCGGGAGCACAGATACGCAGTATTTT; CDR3 protein: CASSLIGSTDTQYF
D gene: TRBD1; clone size: many; J gene: TRBJ2-3; V gene: TRBV15; CDR3 DNA: TGTGCCACCAGCAGGGGAGGACAGGGGGCCACAGATACGCAGTATTTT; CDR3 protein: CATSRGGQGATDTQYF
D gene: .; clone size: few; J gene: TRBJ2-3; V gene: TRBV6-4; CDR3 DNA: TGTGCCAGCAGTGAACTCGACACAGATACGCAGTATTTT; CDR3 protein: CASSELDTDTQYF
D gene: TRBD1; clone size: few; J gene: TRBJ2-7; V gene: TRBV11-1; CDR3 DNA: TGTGCCAGCAGCTTAAGAACAGGGGGCCCTCTCTACGAGCAGTACTTC; CDR3 protein: CASSLRTGGPLYEQYF
D gene: TRBD2; clone size: few; J gene: TRBJ2-7; V gene: TRBV10-3; CDR3 DNA: TGTGCCATCAGTGAGTCTGTCAAGCGGGGAGAGCAGTACTTC; CDR3 protein: CAISESVKRGEQYF
D gene: .; clone size: many; J gene: TRBJ2-1; V gene: TRBV11-2; CDR3 DNA: TGTGCCAGCAGCCTCGGGACCCCCCACAATGAGCAGTTCTTC; CDR3 protein: CASSLGTPHNEQFF
D gene: TRBD2; clone size: many; J gene: TRBJ2-3; V gene: TRBV15; CDR3 DNA: TGTGCCACCAGCAGAGATGCCACAATAGCGGGAAGTCCCACAGATACGCAGTATTTT; CDR3 protein: CATSRDATIAGSPTDTQYF
D gene: .; clone size: many; J gene: TRBJ2-2; V gene: TRBV7-3; CDR3 DNA: TGTGCCAGCAGCTTATACGGCACCGGGGAGCTGTTTTTT; CDR3 protein: CASSLYGTGELFF
D gene: TRBD2; clone size: many; J gene: TRBJ2-1; V gene: TRBV29-1; CDR3 DNA: TGCAGCAATCGCTGGCTAGCGGCCAACAATGAGCAGTTCTTC; CDR3 protein: CSNRWLAANNEQFF